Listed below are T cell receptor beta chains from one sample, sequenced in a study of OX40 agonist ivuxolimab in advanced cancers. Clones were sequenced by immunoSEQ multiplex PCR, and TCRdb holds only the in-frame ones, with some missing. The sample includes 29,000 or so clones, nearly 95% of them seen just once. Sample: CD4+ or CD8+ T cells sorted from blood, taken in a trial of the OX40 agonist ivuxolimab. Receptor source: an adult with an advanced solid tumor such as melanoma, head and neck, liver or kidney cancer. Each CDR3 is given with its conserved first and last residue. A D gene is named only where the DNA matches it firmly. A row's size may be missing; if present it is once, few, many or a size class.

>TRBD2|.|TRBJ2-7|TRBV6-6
TGTGCCAGCAGTTTGGGACTAGCGGGAGCGGTCTACGAGCAGTACTTC
CASSLGLAGAVYEQYF
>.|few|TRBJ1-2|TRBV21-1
TGTGCCAGCCAGGGTACTTCCTATGGCTACACCTTC
CASQGTSYGYTF
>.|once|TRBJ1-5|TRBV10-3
TGTGCCATCAGTGAGGGTATACAGCCCCAGCATTTT
CAISEGIQPQHF
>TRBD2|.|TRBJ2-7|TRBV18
TGTGCCAGCTCACCACGCCCGGGAAGTACTAGCGGGAGGGCCTTCTACGAGCAGTACTTC
CASSPRPGSTSGRAFYEQYF
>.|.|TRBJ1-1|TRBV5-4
TGTGCCAGCAGCGATCGGACCACTGAAGCTTTCTTT
CASSDRTTEAFF
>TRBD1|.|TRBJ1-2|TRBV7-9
TGTGCCAGCAGACAAGACAGGGACGGCTACACCTTC
CASRQDRDGYTF
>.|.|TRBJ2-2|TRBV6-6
TGTGCCAGCAGTAGGGCGGGCACCGGGGAGCTGTTTTTT
CASSRAGTGELFF
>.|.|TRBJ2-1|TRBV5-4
TGTGCCAGCAGCTTGGACCCTCCCGGGGTGGGCAATGAGCAGTTCTTC
CASSLDPPGVGNEQFF
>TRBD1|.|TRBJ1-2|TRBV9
TGTGCCAGCAGCGACACTCCGGGACAGGGGTTGAGTGGCTACACCTTC
CASSDTPGQGLSGYTF
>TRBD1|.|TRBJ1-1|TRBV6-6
TGTGCCAGCAGCCCGCAGGGGGGGGTCACTGAAGCTTTCTTT
CASSPQGGVTEAFF
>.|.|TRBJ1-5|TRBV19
TGTGCCAGTAGCGCGGGGGGCGTCGGCAATCAGCCCCAGCATTTT
CASSAGGVGNQPQHF
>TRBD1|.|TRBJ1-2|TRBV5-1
TGCGCCAGCAGCTATTATACAGGGGGCGCGGATGGCTACACCTTC
CASSYYTGGADGYTF
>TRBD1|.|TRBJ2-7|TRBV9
TGTGCCAGCAGCGTCGCCGGGACAGGCTACGAGCAGTACTTC
CASSVAGTGYEQYF
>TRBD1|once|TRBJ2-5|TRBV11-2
TGTGCCAGCAGCTTCGGGACAGGGGAGCAAGAGACCCAGTACTTC
CASSFGTGEQETQYF
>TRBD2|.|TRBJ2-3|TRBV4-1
TGCGCCAGCAGCCAAGGGCTAGCGGACACAGATACGCAGTATTTT
CASSQGLADTDTQYF
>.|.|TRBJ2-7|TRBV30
TGTGCCTGGAGTGGGGGTTACGAGCAGTACTTC
CAWSGGYEQYF
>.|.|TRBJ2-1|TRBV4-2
TGTGCCAGCAGCCAGGGGGTTGAGCAGTTCTTC
CASSQGVEQFF
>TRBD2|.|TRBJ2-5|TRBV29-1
TGCAGCGTTTTTTCCCTAGCGGAACAAGAGACCCAGTACTTC
CSVFSLAEQETQYF
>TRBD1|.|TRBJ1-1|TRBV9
TGTGCCAGCAGCGGACAGGGTGGATCCAATGAAGCTTTCTTT
CASSGQGGSNEAFF
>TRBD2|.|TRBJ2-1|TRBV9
TGTGCCAGCAGCGTAGACCCCCGGGGACTAGCGGGAGGGCCCAACAATGAGCAGTTCTTC
CASSVDPRGLAGGPNNEQFF
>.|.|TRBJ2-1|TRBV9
TGTGCCAGCAGCGAGGCTAGCTCCTACAATGAGCAGTTCTTC
CASSEASSYNEQFF
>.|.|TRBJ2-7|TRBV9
TGTGCCAGCAGCGCGGCCGGACAGTCCTACGAGCAGTACTTC
CASSAAGQSYEQYF
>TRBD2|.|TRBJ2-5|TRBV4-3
TGCGCCAGCAGCCAAGTGTGGGTCGGGGGGGGCCAAGAGACCCAGTACTTC
CASSQVWVGGGQETQYF
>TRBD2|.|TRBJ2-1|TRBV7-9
TGTGCCAGCAGCTTTAGCGGGAGGGCAGACAATGAGCAGTTCTTC
CASSFSGRADNEQFF
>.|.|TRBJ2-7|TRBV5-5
TGTGCCAGCAGCCCGGGACACTACGAGCAGTACTTC
CASSPGHYEQYF
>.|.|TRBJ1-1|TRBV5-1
TGCGCCAGCAGCTTGGCAGGGAACACTGAAGCTTTCTTT
CASSLAGNTEAFF
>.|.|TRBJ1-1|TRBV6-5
TGTGCCAGCGGGGTCGCCAACACTGAAGCTTTCTTT
CASGVANTEAFF
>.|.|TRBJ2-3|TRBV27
TGTGCCAGCAGCCACCCCACAGATACGCAGTATTTT
CASSHPTDTQYF
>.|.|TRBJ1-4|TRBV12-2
TGTGCAAGTCGCTTAGTTTGGCGGGGTGTTGAAAAACTGTTTTTT
CASRLVWRGVEKLFF
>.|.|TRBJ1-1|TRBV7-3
TGTGCCAGCAGCTTAACGGTCGGGAATGAAGCTTTCTTT
CASSLTVGNEAFF
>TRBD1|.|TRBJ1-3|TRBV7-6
TGTGCCAGCAGCTTAGCAGGGGGCGGTGGAAACACCATATATTTT
CASSLAGGGGNTIYF
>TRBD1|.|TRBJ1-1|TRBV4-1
TGCGCCAGCAGCCATTCGGGGACAGGCTTGGCTGAAGCTTTCTTT
CASSHSGTGLAEAFF
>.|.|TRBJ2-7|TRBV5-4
TGTGCCAGCAGCCAAGGACACGCCAGCTCCTACGAGCAGTACTTC
CASSQGHASSYEQYF
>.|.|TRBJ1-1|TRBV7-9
TGTGCCAGCAGCTTTCCTGAGGGGCGTACTGAAGCTTTCTTT
CASSFPEGRTEAFF
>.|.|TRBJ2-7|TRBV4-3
TGCGCCAGCAGCCAATTCTCCGGGGACGAGCAGTACTTC
CASSQFSGDEQYF
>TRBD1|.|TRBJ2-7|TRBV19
TGTGCCAGTAGGCAGACAGGGTCAGCCTACGAGCAGTACTTC
CASRQTGSAYEQYF
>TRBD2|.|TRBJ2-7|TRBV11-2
TGTGCCAGCAGCTTAGAGGGCAGGCCGGGACTACATTTCTACGAGCAGTACTTC
CASSLEGRPGLHFYEQYF
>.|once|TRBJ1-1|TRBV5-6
TGTGCCAGCAGCTTGGGGGGGCCCTTTTACACTGAAGCTTTCTTT
CASSLGGPFYTEAFF
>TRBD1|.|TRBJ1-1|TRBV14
TGTGCCGTCAGGGACAGGGCGAACACTGAAGCTTTCTTT
CAVRDRANTEAFF
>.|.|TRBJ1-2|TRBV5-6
TGTGCCAGCGGCCCCCCAGGCATGTATGGCTACACCTTC
CASGPPGMYGYTF
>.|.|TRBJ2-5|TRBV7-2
TGTGCCAGCAGCTTAGAATGGGGGCGAGAGACCCAGTACTTC
CASSLEWGRETQYF
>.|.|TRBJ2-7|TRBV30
TGTGCCTGGAGTTTTTTGGGGGGATCCGACTACGAGCAGTACTTC
CAWSFLGGSDYEQYF
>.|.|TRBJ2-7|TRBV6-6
TGTGCCAGCAGTTACTCTAGGGACTACGAGCAGTACTTC
CASSYSRDYEQYF
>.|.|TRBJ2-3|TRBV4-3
TGCGCCAGCAGCCATGGGACACAGGACACAGATACGCAGTATTTT
CASSHGTQDTDTQYF
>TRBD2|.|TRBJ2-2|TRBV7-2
TGTGCCAGCACGCGGGGGGAGAACACCGGGGAGCTGTTTTTT
CASTRGENTGELFF
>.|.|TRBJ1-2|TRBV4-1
TGCGCCAGCAGCCAAGTATCGGGTGGAGATGGCTACACCTTC
CASSQVSGGDGYTF
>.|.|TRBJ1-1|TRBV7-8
TGTGCCAGCAGCTCGACCAGGGGGAACACTGAAGCTTTCTTT
CASSSTRGNTEAFF
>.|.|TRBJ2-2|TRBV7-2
TGTGCCAGCAGCTTATACCCCAAAGGGGTATCACTCCCCACCGGGGAGCTGTTTTTT
CASSLYPKGVSLPTGELFF
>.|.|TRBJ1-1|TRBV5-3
TGTGCCAGAAGCTTTTACTCGGACACTGAAGCTTTCTTT
CARSFYSDTEAFF
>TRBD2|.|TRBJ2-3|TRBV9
TGTGCCAGCAGCGTAATGAGGGGACTAGCACCAGATACGCAGTATTTT
CASSVMRGLAPDTQYF